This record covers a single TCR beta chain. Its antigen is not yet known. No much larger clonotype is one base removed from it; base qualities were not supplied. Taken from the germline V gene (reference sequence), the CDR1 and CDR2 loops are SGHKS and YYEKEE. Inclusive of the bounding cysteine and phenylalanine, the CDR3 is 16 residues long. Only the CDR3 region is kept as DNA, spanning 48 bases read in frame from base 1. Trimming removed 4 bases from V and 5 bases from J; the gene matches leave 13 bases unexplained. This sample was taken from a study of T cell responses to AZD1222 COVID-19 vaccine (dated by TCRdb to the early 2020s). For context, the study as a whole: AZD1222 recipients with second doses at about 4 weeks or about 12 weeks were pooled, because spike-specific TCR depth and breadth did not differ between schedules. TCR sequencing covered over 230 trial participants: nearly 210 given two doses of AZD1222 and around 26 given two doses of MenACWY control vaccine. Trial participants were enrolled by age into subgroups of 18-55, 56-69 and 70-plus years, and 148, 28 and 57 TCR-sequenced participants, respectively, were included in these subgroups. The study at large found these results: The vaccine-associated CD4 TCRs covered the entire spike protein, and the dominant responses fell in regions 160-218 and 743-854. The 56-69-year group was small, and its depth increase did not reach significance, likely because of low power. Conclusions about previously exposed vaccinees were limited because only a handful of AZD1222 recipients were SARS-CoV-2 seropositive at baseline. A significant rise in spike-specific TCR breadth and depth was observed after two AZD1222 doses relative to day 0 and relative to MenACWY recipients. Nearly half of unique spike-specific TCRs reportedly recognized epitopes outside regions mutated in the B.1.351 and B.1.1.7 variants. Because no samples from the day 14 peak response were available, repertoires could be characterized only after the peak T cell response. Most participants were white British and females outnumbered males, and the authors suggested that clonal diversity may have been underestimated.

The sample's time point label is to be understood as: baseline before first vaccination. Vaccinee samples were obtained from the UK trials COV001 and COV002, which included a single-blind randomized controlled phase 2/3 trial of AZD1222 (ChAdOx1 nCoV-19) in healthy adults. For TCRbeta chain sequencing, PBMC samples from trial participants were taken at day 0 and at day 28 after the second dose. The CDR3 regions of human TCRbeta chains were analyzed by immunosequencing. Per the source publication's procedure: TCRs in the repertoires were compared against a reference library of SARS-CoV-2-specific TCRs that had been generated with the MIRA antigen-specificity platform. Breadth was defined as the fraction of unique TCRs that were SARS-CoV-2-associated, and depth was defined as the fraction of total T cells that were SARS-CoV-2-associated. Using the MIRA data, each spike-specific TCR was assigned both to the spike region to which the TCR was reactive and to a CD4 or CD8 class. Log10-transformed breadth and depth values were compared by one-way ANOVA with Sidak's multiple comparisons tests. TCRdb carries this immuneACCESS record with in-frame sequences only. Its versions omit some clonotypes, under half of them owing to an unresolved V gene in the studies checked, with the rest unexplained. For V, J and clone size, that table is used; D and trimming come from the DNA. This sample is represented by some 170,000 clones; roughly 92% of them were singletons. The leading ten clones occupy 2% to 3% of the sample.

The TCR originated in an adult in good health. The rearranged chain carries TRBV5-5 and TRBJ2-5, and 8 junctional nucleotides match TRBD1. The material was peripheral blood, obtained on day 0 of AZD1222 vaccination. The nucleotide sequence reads TGTGCCAGCAGCCCCCTCCGGACAGGGATGATCGAGACCCAGTACTTC. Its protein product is CASSPLRTGMIETQYF.